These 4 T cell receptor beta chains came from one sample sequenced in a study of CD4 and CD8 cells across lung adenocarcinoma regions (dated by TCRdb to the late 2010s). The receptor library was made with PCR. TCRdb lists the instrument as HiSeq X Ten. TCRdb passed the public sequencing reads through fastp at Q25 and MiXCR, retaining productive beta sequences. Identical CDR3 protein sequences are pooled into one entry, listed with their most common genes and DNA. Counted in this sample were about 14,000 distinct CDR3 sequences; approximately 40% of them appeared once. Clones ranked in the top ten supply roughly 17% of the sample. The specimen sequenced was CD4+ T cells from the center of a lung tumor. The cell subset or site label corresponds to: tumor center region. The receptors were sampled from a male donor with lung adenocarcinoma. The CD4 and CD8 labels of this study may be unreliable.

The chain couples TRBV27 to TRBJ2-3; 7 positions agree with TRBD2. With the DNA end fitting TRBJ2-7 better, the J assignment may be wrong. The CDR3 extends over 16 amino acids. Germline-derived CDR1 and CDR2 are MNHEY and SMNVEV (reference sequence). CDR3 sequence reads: CASRGTGGGFPETQYF. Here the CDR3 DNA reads TGTGCCAGCAGGGGGACTGGCGGGGGATTCCCAGAGACGCAGTACTTC.

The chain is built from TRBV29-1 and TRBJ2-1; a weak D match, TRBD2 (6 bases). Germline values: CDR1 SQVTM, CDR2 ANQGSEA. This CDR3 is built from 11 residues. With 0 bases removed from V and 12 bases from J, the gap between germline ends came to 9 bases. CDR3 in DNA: TGCAGCGTTGAAGATTGGAGGGTGCAGTTCTTC. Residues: CSVEDWRVQFF.

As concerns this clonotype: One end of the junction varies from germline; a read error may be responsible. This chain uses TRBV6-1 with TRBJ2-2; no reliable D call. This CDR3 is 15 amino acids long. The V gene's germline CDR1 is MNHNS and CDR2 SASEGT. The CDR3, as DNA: TGTGCCAGCAGACTCCAGGCCGTAATCACCGGTACGCTGTATTTT. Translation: CASRLQAVITGTLYF.

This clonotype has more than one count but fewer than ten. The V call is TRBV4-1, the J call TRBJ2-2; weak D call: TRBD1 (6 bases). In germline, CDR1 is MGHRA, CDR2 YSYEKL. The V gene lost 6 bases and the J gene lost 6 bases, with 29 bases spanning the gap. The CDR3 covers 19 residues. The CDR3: CASSPRGGRFPLSAGELFF. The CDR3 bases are TGCGCCAGCAGTCCCCGTGGGGGCCGGTTCCCTTTAAGTGCCGGGGAGCTGTTTTTT.